This entry lists 28 T cell receptor beta chains sequenced from one sample in a study of T cell responses to AZD1222 COVID-19 vaccine. Profiling relied on immunoSEQ multiplex PCR, and the TCRdb table lists in-frame clones only, not all of them. The sample contains 68,000 or so clones, more than 70% of which appear only once. The source was peripheral blood, collected on day 0 of AZD1222 vaccination. The origin of the receptors is an adult in good health.

This clone has just a few counts. The CDR3 nucleotides are TGCGCCAGCAGCCTCGGACAGAGCGGTACAGATACGCAGTATTTT. Translation: CASSLGQSGTDTQYF. The rearrangement joins TRBV5-1 to TRBJ2-3, with D tentatively TRBD1 (6 bases). The CDR3 totals 15 residues. V was clipped by 4 bases and J by 3 bases, with 15 bases between them. In germline, CDR1 is SGHRS, CDR2 YFSETQ.

The table lists this clone with many counts. The chain carries TRBV2 and TRBJ1-1; D unresolved. Trimming left V 4 bases short and J 4 bases short, with 13 bases between. This CDR3 is 14 amino acids long. Germline lookup yields CDR1 SNHLY and CDR2 FYNNEI. The CDR3 DNA sequence: TGTGCCAGCAGTGGCGGGGTCATGAGCACTGAAGCTTTCTTT. It codes for CASSGGVMSTEAFF.

This chain uses TRBV9 with TRBJ2-1, with TRBD2 matching 7 bases. This CDR3 has 16 amino acids. The V segment lost 3 bases and the J segment 4 bases; nucleotides outside the gene matches: 10. CDR1 SGDLS and CDR2 YYNGEE come from the germline V gene. CDR3 coding DNA: TGTGCCAGCAGCGCTTATAGCGGGCCGAAATACAATGAGCAGTTCTTC. Its protein product is CASSAYSGPKYNEQFF.

The chain links TRBV7-9 to TRBJ1-5, with 10 nucleotides matching TRBD1. The junction had 14 bases not matched to a gene; V was cut back by 5 bases and J by 1 base. CDR1 and CDR2 from the germline V gene are SEHNR and FQNEAQ (reference sequence). The CDR3 covers 19 residues. The CDR3 is CASSEKIPGQGISNQPQHF. DNA for the CDR3: TGTGCCAGCAGCGAAAAAATCCCGGGACAGGGGATAAGCAATCAGCCCCAGCATTTT. The complete variable domain, with remaining parts taken from reference TRBV7-9 and TRBJ1-5, reads DTGVSQNPRHKITKRGQNVTFRCDPISEHNRLYWYRQTLGQGPEFLTYFQNEAQLEKSRLLSDRFSAERPKGSFSTLEIQRTEQGDSAMYLCASSEKIPGQGISNQPQHFGDGTRLSIL.

The chain is built from TRBV5-1 and TRBJ2-7; perhaps TRBD1 as D (6 bases). Germline loops: CDR1 SGHRS, CDR2 YFSETQ. Trimming left V 4 bases short and J 4 bases short, with 21 bases between. The CDR3 is 16 amino acids. The CDR3 loop is CASSTRQALVPYEQYF. The DNA of the CDR3 is TGCGCCAGCAGCACCAGACAGGCTCTAGTACCATACGAGCAGTACTTC.

The count of this clone is one. The chain combines TRBV24-1 with TRBJ1-3; 9 bases align to TRBD1. CDR3 length equals 15 residues. From germline, CDR1 is KGHDR and CDR2 SFDVKD. V trimming: 2 bases; J trimming: 7 bases; junction bases outside the gene matches: 5. CDR3 region: CATSDYGTGSNTIYF. The CDR3 DNA sequence: TGTGCCACCAGTGATTACGGGACAGGGTCGAACACCATATATTTT.

This chain uses TRBV4-1 with TRBJ1-1; D gene ambiguous. V was trimmed by 0 bases and J by 11 bases, leaving 16 bases between them. The length of the CDR3 is 14 residues. Germline values: CDR1 MGHRA, CDR2 YSYEKL. The CDR3, as DNA: TGCGCCAGCAGCCAAGATCGTGGAACGGAACAGGCTTTCTTT. It yields the protein CASSQDRGTEQAFF.

The V and J genes are TRBV7-2 and TRBJ1-1; 10 nucleotides agree with TRBD1. The CDR3 sequence is 14 residues long. Germline CDR1 and CDR2: SGHTA and FQGNSA. The V and J ends lost 5 bases and 4 bases, in that order; junction bases with no gene match: 4. The CDR3 loop reads CASSRQGAGTEAFF. CDR3 nucleotides: TGTGCCAGCAGCAGACAGGGGGCGGGCACTGAAGCTTTCTTT. Full variable domain (rest looked up from reference TRBV7-2 and TRBJ1-1): GAGVSQSPSNKVTEKGKDVELRCDPISGHTALYWYRQSLGQGLEFLIYFQGNSAPDKSGLPSDRFSAERTGGSVSTLTIQRTQQEDSAVYLCASSRQGAGTEAFFGQGTRLTVV.

V gene TRBV7-9 combines with J gene TRBJ1-4; D uncertain. This CDR3 is 15 amino acids long. In germline, CDR1 is SEHNR, CDR2 FQNEAQ (reference sequence). The V end lost 1 base, the J end lost 0 bases, and 6 bases lay between the germline ends. Here the CDR3 reads CASSLEQTTNEKLFF. CDR3 sequence (DNA): TGTGCCAGCAGCTTAGAACAGACAACTAATGAAAAACTGTTTTTT.

This rearrangement joins TRBV7-2 to TRBJ2-5; 7 nucleotides agree with TRBD1. CDR3 length: 16 residues. Germline V lookup: CDR1 SGHTA, CDR2 FQGNSA. The V and J ends lost 5 bases and 4 bases, in that order; junction bases with no gene match: 13. The CDR3 reads CASSQQTGLILETQYF. The CDR3, as DNA: TGTGCCAGCAGCCAACAGACAGGGTTGATTTTAGAGACCCAGTACTTC.

The gene calls are TRBV18 and TRBJ2-7; possibly TRBD2 for D (5 bases). Germline CDR1 KGHSH, CDR2 LQKENI. V lost 0 bases, J lost 6 bases, and 12 bases lay in between. The CDR3 covers 14 residues. CDR3 amino acids: CASSPPGVKGEQYF. For the CDR3, the DNA is TGTGCCAGCTCACCACCCGGGGTCAAGGGCGAGCAGTACTTC.

The chain recombines TRBV6-2 or TRBV6-3 with TRBJ1-2; D gene unclear. Trimming removed 4 bases at V and 6 bases at J, with 12 bases between. Germline V lookup: CDR1 MNHEY, CDR2 SVGEGT. The CDR3 is 13 amino acids. The CDR3 here is CASSSGSLNGYTF. The CDR3 region has the DNA TGTGCCAGCAGTTCCGGTAGTCTTAATGGCTACACCTTC.

This clone was observed once. The chain links TRBV12-5 to TRBJ2-7; D gene unclear. Looked up from germline, CDR1 is LGHNT and CDR2 is FRNRAP. Trimming stripped 3 bases from V and 7 bases from J, with 16 bases between. The CDR3 consists of 14 residues. The CDR3 region has the DNA TGTGCTAGTGGTTTTGACCAGTCAGTGCGAGAGCAGTACTTC. Amino acid sequence: CASGFDQSVREQYF.

The genes are TRBV6-6 and TRBJ1-5, with D possibly being TRBD1 (5 bases). Per germline, CDR1 MNHNY and CDR2 SVGAGI (reference sequence). This CDR3 contains 16 residues. Trimming took 2 bases from V and 2 from J, leaving 13 bases between them. CDR3 residues: CASSYGTGTGNQPQHF. The CDR3 DNA follows: TGTGCCAGCAGTTACGGTACCGGGACGGGCAATCAGCCCCAGCATTTT.

The chain carries TRBV12-3 or TRBV12-4 and TRBJ2-3; D tentatively reads TRBD1 or TRBD2 (6 bases each). The CDR3 is made up of 11 amino acids. The CDR3 protein is CASGAAGTQYF. In nucleotides, the CDR3 is TGTGCGTCGGGGGCCGCTGGGACGCAGTATTTT.

CDR3 bases: TGTGCCAGCAGGGGGTCCGAATCGGCGGGGCCTGGAAACACCATATATTTT. This codes for CASRGSESAGPGNTIYF. The chain combines TRBV3-1 (or the pseudogene TRBV3-2) with TRBJ1-3; D may be TRBD1 (5 bases). Germline V gives CDR1 LGHDT, CDR2 YNNKEL (reference sequence). V gave up 6 bases and J gave up 2 bases, with 20 bases separating them. The CDR3 is made up of 17 amino acids.

The V gene is TRBV5-6, the J gene TRBJ1-2; no firm D call. The V end was cut by 1 base, the J end by 4 bases, with 26 bases between. CDR1 is SGHDT and CDR2 is YYEEEE in the germline V gene. This CDR3 has 19 residues. For the CDR3, the DNA is TGTGCCAGCAGCTTGACGGTCCTATGGGGAAAGACTACTACCTATGGCTACACCTTC. This codes for CASSLTVLWGKTTTYGYTF.

This rearrangement joins TRBV29-1 to TRBJ2-3, with 9 bases matching TRBD1. The CDR3 sequence is 14 residues long. V lost 7 bases and J lost 8; bases outside the gene matches: 13. Germline V gene data show CDR1 as SQVTM and CDR2 as ANQGSEA. CDR3 region: CSAASGQGLITQYF. DNA for the CDR3: TGCAGCGCGGCGTCGGGACAGGGACTTATTACGCAGTATTTT.

The rearrangement links TRBV2 to TRBJ1-2; 11 bases fit TRBD1. The germline gives CDR1 SNHLY, CDR2 FYNNEI. V was clipped by 2 bases and J by 5 bases; unmatched bases: 4. This CDR3 has 15 amino acids. The CDR3 sequence is CASSEPGQGVYGYTF. CDR3 DNA sequence: TGTGCCAGCAGTGAACCGGGACAGGGGGTATATGGCTACACCTTC.

The V call is TRBV29-1, the J call TRBJ1-5, with 9 nucleotides matching TRBD1. The CDR3 consists of 16 residues. Germline trimming cut 5 bases from V and 2 bases from J; bases unmatched to any gene: 10. The germline V gene has CDR1 SQVTM and CDR2 ANQGSEA. Written as DNA, the CDR3 is TGCAGCGTTTCGGGACAGGGCGATTGGCGCAATCAGCCCCAGCATTTT. This sequence encodes CSVSGQGDWRNQPQHF.

This chain links TRBV27 with TRBJ1-6; no clear D. Germline assignment: CDR1 MNHEY and CDR2 SMNVEV (reference sequence). Trimming took 4 bases from V and 2 from J, leaving 9 bases between them. The CDR3 sequence is 15 residues long. The CDR3 nucleotides are TGTGCCAGCAGTTCGTTTGGAGCCTATAATTCACCCCTCCACTTT. Its protein product is CASSSFGAYNSPLHF.

Only a few counts were recorded for this clone. In DNA form, the CDR3 reads TGTGCCAGCAGACCTCATAGGCGTGCGTCCCCGAATCAGCCCCAGCATTTT. It codes for CASRPHRRASPNQPQHF. The chain carries TRBV7-8 and TRBJ1-5; D unclear. Trimming pared 6 bases from V and 4 bases from J, leaving 22 bases between. CDR3 length equals 17 residues. From germline, CDR1 is SGHVS and CDR2 FQNEAQ.

The chain has TRBV7-2 and TRBJ1-1, with TRBD1 as a possible D gene (6 bases). CDR3 length: 16 residues. V lost 1 base, J lost 1 base, and 13 bases lay in between. The germline V gene encodes CDR1 SGHTA and CDR2 FQGNSA. This CDR3 is CASSLDPGAANTEAFF. CDR3 sequence (DNA): TGTGCCAGCAGCTTAGACCCGGGGGCGGCGAACACTGAAGCTTTCTTT.

V and J are TRBV18 and TRBJ1-2, with TRBD1 matching over 7 bases. Germline values: CDR1 KGHSH, CDR2 LQKENI. After removal of 3 bases from V and 4 bases from J, the junction contained 5 bases not matched to a gene. The CDR3 consists of 14 residues. CDR3: CASSPRDSAYGYTF. The CDR3 nucleotides are TGTGCCAGCTCACCTCGGGACAGCGCCTATGGCTACACCTTC.

The chain combines TRBV29-1 with TRBJ1-2; unclear D gene. CDR1 is SQVTM and CDR2 is ANQGSEA in the germline V gene. The CDR3 spans 15 residues. The V gene lost 6 bases and the J gene lost 6 bases, with 23 bases spanning the gap. The CDR3 loop is CSVYAASALSHGYTF. The CDR3 coding sequence is TGCAGCGTGTATGCCGCATCAGCGTTATCACATGGCTACACCTTC.

V gene TRBV30 combines with J gene TRBJ1-1, with 9 nucleotides matching TRBD1. J lost 3 bases, V lost 3 bases, and 2 bases had no gene match. The CDR3 is 13 residues long. Germline loops: CDR1 GTSNPN, CDR2 SVGIG (reference sequence). The CDR3 nucleotides read TGTGCCTGGAGAAGGGACAGGGACACTGAAGCTTTCTTT. This sequence encodes CAWRRDRDTEAFF.

This clone was detected only once. V is TRBV24-1 and J is TRBJ2-3; D possibly corresponds to TRBD1 (6 bases). Germline CDR1 KGHDR, CDR2 SFDVKD. The CDR3 runs 19 residues. V was clipped by 3 bases and J by 2 bases, with 23 bases between them. The CDR3 DNA sequence: TGTGCCACCAGTGATCCGAATCCTTCAGGGGAGCGACACACAGATACGCAGTATTTT. Amino acids: CATSDPNPSGERHTDTQYF.

This chain joins TRBV19 and TRBJ2-7, with D unclear. The V end lost 6 bases, the J end lost 10 bases, and 13 bases lay between the germline ends. Germline CDR1 reads LNHDA; CDR2 reads SQIVND (reference sequence). This CDR3 is 11 amino acids long. CDR3: CASSYKTEQYF. The CDR3 DNA sequence: TGTGCCAGTAGCTATAAGACGGAACAGTACTTC. Full variable domain (rest looked up from reference TRBV19 and TRBJ2-7): DGGITQSPKYLFRKEGQNVTLSCEQNLNHDAMYWYRQDPGQGLRLIYYSQIVNDFQKGDIAEGYSVSREKKESFPLTVTSAQKNPTAFYLCASSYKTEQYFGPGTRLTVT.